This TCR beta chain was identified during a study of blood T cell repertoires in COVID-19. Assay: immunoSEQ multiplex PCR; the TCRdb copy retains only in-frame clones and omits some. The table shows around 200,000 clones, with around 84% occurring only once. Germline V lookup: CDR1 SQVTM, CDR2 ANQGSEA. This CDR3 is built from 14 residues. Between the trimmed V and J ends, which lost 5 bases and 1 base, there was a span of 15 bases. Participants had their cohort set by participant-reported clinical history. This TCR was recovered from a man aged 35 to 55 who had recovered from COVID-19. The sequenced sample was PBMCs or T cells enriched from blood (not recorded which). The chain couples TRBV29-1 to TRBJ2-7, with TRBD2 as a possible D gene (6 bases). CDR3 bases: TGCAGCGTTTTAGCTTCGGGGGTTTCCTACGAGCAGTACTTC. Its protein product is CSVLASGVSYEQYF.